This T cell receptor (beta chain) was profiled in a study of T-cell reconstitution after alpha-beta-depleted transplantation in children. General study points: It was surviving recipient T cells and thymic progenitors that gave some patients high TCRbeta diversity at day 60. Counts and diversity of T cells one year after transplant came mostly from newly produced T cells. About two months after transplant, alpha-beta T cells reportedly came from several hundred expanded graft clones.

CDR3 size: 14 residues. Per the germline V gene, CDR1 is KGHDR and CDR2 is SFDVKD. Between the trimmed V and J ends, which lost 2 bases and 7 bases, there was a span of 11 bases. Preparation of the TCRbeta library was carried out with unique molecular identifiers. Via MiXCR, TCRdb re-called the PCR reads, giving one row per CDR3 protein. Of about a million distinct CDR3 sequences listed, around 30% were seen once; the top ten hold under 30%. Concerning this clonotype: Its antigen is still unknown.

The clonotype originates from a boy younger than two who had a stem cell transplant for SCID, so the T cells may come from the graft donor. This sequence joins TRBV24-1 and TRBJ2-1; D is perhaps TRBD2 (6 bases). Sequences were derived from PBMCs, mostly from graft donor cells, sampled 360 days after TCRalphabeta/CD19-depleted stem cell transplant. The CDR3 coding sequence is TGTGCCACCAGTGATTCTTGGGGAGGAAATGAGCAGTTCTTC. This gives the protein CATSDSWGGNEQFF.